The T cell receptor (beta chain) described here comes from a study of PD-1 blockade in classical Hodgkin lymphoma. Study-level findings and limits: Newly diagnosed patients reportedly had lower baseline TCR diversity than healthy donors.

The V and J ends lost 2 bases and 0 bases, in that order; junction bases with no gene match: 8. Germline V lookup: CDR1 MNHNS, CDR2 SASEGT. This CDR3 is 18 amino acids long. TCRdb keeps only in-frame clones here, not all; method: immunoSEQ multiplex PCR. The sample has about 15,000 clones, 90% seen once. Documented time point: newly diagnosed, previously untreated cHL patient sample. Remarks on this clone: The antigen remains undetermined.

The sequence was obtained from a human donor with classical Hodgkin lymphoma. V usage is TRBV6-1 and J usage is TRBJ2-3; TRBD2 agrees at 10 bases. The sample comprised peripheral blood mononuclear cells (PBMCs). CDR3 sequence (DNA): TGTGCCAGCAGTGAATCGTCTAGCGGGAGCTGGAGCACAGATACGCAGTATTTT. Its translation: CASSESSSGSWSTDTQYF.